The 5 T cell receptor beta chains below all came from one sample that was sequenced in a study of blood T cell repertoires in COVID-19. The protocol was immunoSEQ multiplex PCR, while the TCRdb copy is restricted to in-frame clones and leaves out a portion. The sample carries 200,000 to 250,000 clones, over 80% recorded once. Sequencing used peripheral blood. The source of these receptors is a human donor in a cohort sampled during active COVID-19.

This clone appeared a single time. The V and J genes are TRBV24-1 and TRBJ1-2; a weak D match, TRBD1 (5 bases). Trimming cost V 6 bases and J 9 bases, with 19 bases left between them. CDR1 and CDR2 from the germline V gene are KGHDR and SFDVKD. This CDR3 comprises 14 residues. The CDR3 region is CATSPRGEGSSYTF. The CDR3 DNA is TGTGCCACCAGTCCCCGGGGGGAAGGGAGTAGCTACACCTTC.

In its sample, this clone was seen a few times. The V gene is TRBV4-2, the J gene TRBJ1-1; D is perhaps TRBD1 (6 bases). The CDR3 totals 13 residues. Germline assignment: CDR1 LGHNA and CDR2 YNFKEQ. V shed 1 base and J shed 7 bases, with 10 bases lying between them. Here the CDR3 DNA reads TGTGCCAGCAGCCAAGCAGGGGTGGATGAAGCTTTCTTT. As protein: CASSQAGVDEAFF.

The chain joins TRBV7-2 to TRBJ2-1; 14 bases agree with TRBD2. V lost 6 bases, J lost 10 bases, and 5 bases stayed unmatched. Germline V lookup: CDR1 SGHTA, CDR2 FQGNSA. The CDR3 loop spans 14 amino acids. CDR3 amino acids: CASRRGLAGEEQFF. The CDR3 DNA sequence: TGTGCCAGCAGACGGGGACTAGCGGGAGAGGAGCAGTTCTTC. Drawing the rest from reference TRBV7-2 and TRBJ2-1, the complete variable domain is GAGVSQSPSNKVTEKGKDVELRCDPISGHTALYWYRQSLGQGLEFLIYFQGNSAPDKSGLPSDRFSAERTGGSVSTLTIQRTQQEDSAVYLCASRRGLAGEEQFFGPGTRLTVL.

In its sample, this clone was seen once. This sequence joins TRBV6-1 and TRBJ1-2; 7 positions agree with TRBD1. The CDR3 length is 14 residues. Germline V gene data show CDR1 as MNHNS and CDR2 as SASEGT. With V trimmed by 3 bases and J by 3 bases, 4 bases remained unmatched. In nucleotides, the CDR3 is TGTGCCAGCAGTGACCCAGGGGGGTACTATGGCTACACCTTC. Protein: CASSDPGGYYGYTF.

CDR3 in DNA: TGTGCCAGCAGCCTCCCCGGCAGGGTAGATGAAAAACTGTTTTTT. Translating it yields CASSLPGRVDEKLFF. This chain uses TRBV5-6 with TRBJ1-4, with D maybe TRBD1 (5 bases). Between the trimmed V and J ends, which lost 4 bases and 6 bases, there was a span of 16 bases. CDR1 is SGHDT, CDR2 YYEEEE, per germline. The CDR3 has 15 amino acids.